This TCR beta chain appears in the sequencing data of a study of control samples from healthy donors and cancer patients. Clones were read by immunoSEQ multiplex PCR, and TCRdb kept only the in-frame ones, dropping some. Among about 86,000 clones, 93% were seen once, and the ten largest hold about 1.5%. The CDR3 is made up of 16 amino acids. Germline loops: CDR1 MNHNS, CDR2 SASEGT. Trimming stripped 2 bases from V and 3 bases from J, with 16 bases between. The sample consisted of blood. This TCR was recovered from a woman in her thirties in good health. V gene TRBV6-1 combines with J gene TRBJ1-2, with D perhaps matching TRBD1 (5 bases). The CDR3 here is CASSEQTAKPYYGYTF. Here the CDR3 DNA reads TGTGCCAGCAGTGAACAGACAGCCAAACCATACTATGGCTACACCTTC.